This T cell receptor (beta chain) was identified during a study of cytomegalovirus exposure and HLA in healthy donors. The PCR used 60 Vbeta and 13 Jbeta primers. Sequencing used immunoSEQ multiplex PCR; TCRdb keeps in-frame clones, though not all of them. The profile shows approximately 180,000 clones, 75% to 85% of them singletons. A remark on this clone: Its antigen is not known.

Study findings and constraints: Accurate HLA-A and HLA-B prediction from TCR beta sequences was reported for most subjects. Researchers reported that a few CMV-associated chains were confirmed in vitro as CMV antigen-specific. It was shown in a later analysis that HLA-associated TCR beta chains were more clonally expanded than other, equally common chains. Follow-up analysis found HLA locus-dependent TCR association rates, highest for DRB1 and lowest for HLA-C.

CDR3 length: 14 amino acids. CDR1 and CDR2 (germline): SGHDT, YYEEEE. V gave up 5 bases and J gave up 8 bases; unmatched junction bases: 10. The receptor comes from a woman aged 18 to 35 in good health and CMV-seropositive. Sample: PBMCs. V usage is TRBV5-6 and J usage is TRBJ1-2, with TRBD1 matching over 9 bases. The CDR3 reads CASRLTGTGNGYTF. As DNA, the CDR3 is TGTGCCAGCAGACTTACCGGGACAGGGAACGGCTACACCTTC. Filled out from reference TRBV5-6 and TRBJ1-2, the complete variable domain reads DAGVTQSPTHLIKTRGQQVTLRCSPKSGHDTVSWYQQALGQGPQFIFQYYEEEERQRGNFPDRFSGHQFPNYSSELNVNALLLGDSALYLCASRLTGTGNGYTFGSGTRLTVV.